These 20 T cell receptor beta chains were sequenced from one sample in a study of blood T cell repertoires in COVID-19 (dated by TCRdb to 2018 to 2021). The library was obtained by the immunoSEQ multiplex PCR assay. As stored in TCRdb, this immuneACCESS dataset retains in-frame rearrangements with V and J assigned. A fraction of the clones does not appear; measured against another copy, unresolved V genes explain less than half of the discrepancy, and the remainder lacks a known reason. The sample table shows roughly 250,000 clones, and 65% to 90% are seen once. The ten largest account for about 3.2% of the sample. Sequencing was done on a sample of peripheral blood. The receptors stem from a woman aged 55-69 years with active or convalescent COVID-19.

The chain recombines TRBV6-1 with TRBJ2-1; a possible D gene is TRBD2 (7 bases). The CDR3 runs 15 residues. With 2 bases removed from V and 4 bases from J, the gap between germline ends came to 12 bases. Germline V gene data show CDR1 as MNHNS and CDR2 as SASEGT. CDR3: CASSELAGAYNEQFF. The CDR3 region has the DNA TGTGCCAGCAGTGAACTGGCGGGGGCATACAATGAGCAGTTCTTC.

This chain connects TRBV2 to TRBJ1-6; 10 nucleotides align to TRBD1. There are 15 residues in the CDR3. Germline loops: CDR1 SNHLY, CDR2 FYNNEI. V was pared by 4 bases and J by 5 bases, with 2 bases of the junction left unmatched. The CDR3 region is CASSGQGAHNSPLHF. The CDR3 nucleotides read TGTGCCAGCAGTGGACAGGGGGCGCATAATTCACCCCTCCACTTT. Variable domain in full (rest from reference TRBV2 and TRBJ1-6): EPEVTQTPSHQVTQMGQEVILRCVPISNHLYFYWYRQILGQKVEFLVSFYNNEISEKSEIFDDQFSVERPDGSNFTLKIRSTKLEDSAMYFCASSGQGAHNSPLHFGNGTRLTVT.

The V call is TRBV18, the J call TRBJ1-1; TRBD1 agrees at 8 bases. The CDR3 has 14 residues. The V gene's germline CDR1 is KGHSH and CDR2 LQKENI. With 3 bases clipped from V and 2 bases from J, the junction kept 2 bases outside the gene matches. The DNA of the CDR3 is TGTGCCAGCTCACCGGACAGGGTAAACACTGAAGCTTTCTTT. Amino acids: CASSPDRVNTEAFF.

The V call is TRBV11-2, the J call TRBJ2-7; the D gene is possibly TRBD2 (7 bases). This CDR3 is built from 15 residues. The ends were cut back, 3 bases at V and 4 bases at J, with 16 bases in the middle. Germline CDR1 is SGHAT and CDR2 is FQNNGV. The CDR3 reads CASSLRRGLSYEQYF. The DNA for the CDR3 is TGTGCCAGCAGCTTGAGGCGGGGGCTCTCTTACGAGCAGTACTTC. Complete variable domain (other parts from reference TRBV11-2 and TRBJ2-7): EAGVAQSPRYKIIEKRQSVAFWCNPISGHATLYWYQQILGQGPKLLIQFQNNGVVDDSQLPKDRFSAERLKGVDSTLKIQPAKLEDSAVYLCASSLRRGLSYEQYFGPGTRLTVT.

This clone was observed at least ten times. The chain recombines TRBV7-9 with TRBJ1-5; D not resolved. The CDR3 covers 17 residues. From germline, CDR1 is SEHNR and CDR2 FQNEAQ (reference sequence). Trimming removed 1 base from V and 0 bases from J, with 13 bases in between. The CDR3 DNA follows: TGTGCCAGCAGCTTAGTTTTCAAAGCTAATAGCAATCAGCCCCAGCATTTT. It encodes CASSLVFKANSNQPQHF.

The rearrangement links TRBV7-8 to TRBJ2-6; no definite D call. Germline lookup yields CDR1 SGHVS and CDR2 FQNEAQ. The CDR3 length is 15 residues. V was cut by 5 bases and J by 0 bases, with 8 bases left in between. The CDR3 DNA sequence: TGTGCCAGCAGCCCACGGTTCTCTGGGGCCAACGTCCTGACTTTC. It codes for CASSPRFSGANVLTF.

This clone was detected many times. Distinct nucleotide sequences in the sample also encode this CDR3. This chain links TRBV5-6 with TRBJ2-5, with 11 bases aligning to TRBD2. The germline gives CDR1 SGHDT, CDR2 YYEEEE. This CDR3 has 15 residues. Losses at the gene ends were 2 bases for V and 5 bases for J; bases not matched to a gene: 5. DNA of the CDR3: TGTGCCAGCAGCTTTAGCGGGGGGGCCTTGGAGACCCAGTACTTC. Amino acids: CASSFSGGALETQYF.

Of note for this clone: The identical CDR3 is also encoded by other nucleotide sequences in the sample. The chain has TRBV5-1 and TRBJ1-5; 7 bases map to TRBD1. Germline values: CDR1 SGHRS, CDR2 YFSETQ. With 0 bases clipped from V and 2 bases from J, the junction kept 5 bases outside the gene matches. The CDR3 runs to 16 residues. In nucleotides, the CDR3 is TGCGCCAGCAGCTTGGGAGACAGGGAGGGCAATCAGCCCCAGCATTTT. As protein: CASSLGDREGNQPQHF.

The chain employs TRBV5-4 and TRBJ2-1; possibly TRBD2 for D (6 bases). Trimming took 3 bases from V and 7 from J, leaving 14 bases between them. The CDR3 is made up of 14 amino acids. Looked up from germline, CDR1 is SGHNT and CDR2 is YYREEE (reference sequence). CDR3 amino acids: CASSSGLFGNEQFF. Written as DNA, the CDR3 is TGTGCCAGCAGCTCAGGACTATTCGGGAATGAGCAGTTCTTC.

The chain combines TRBV6-5 with TRBJ2-7; D perhaps matches TRBD1 (5 bases). CDR1 MNHEY and CDR2 SVGAGI come from the germline V gene. This CDR3 comprises 11 residues. The V end lost 6 bases, the J end lost 6 bases, and 9 bases lay between the germline ends. The CDR3 region is CASSQTGEQYF. The CDR3 DNA follows: TGTGCCAGCAGCCAAACAGGCGAGCAGTACTTC.

J is TRBJ2-3 and V is TRBV11-3; 8 bases are shared with TRBD2. J lost 1 base, V lost 6 bases, and 6 bases had no gene match. CDR1 is SGHNT, CDR2 YENEEA, per germline. This CDR3 has 15 amino acids. The CDR3 loop reads CASSIAGPGTDTQYF. CDR3 nucleotide sequence: TGTGCCAGCAGTATAGCGGGGCCCGGCACAGATACGCAGTATTTT.

This chain joins TRBV7-9 and TRBJ1-2; TRBD1 aligns across 10 bases. Germline trimming cut 4 bases from V and 6 bases from J; bases unmatched to any gene: 5. Germline CDR1 and CDR2: SEHNR and FQNEAQ (reference sequence). The CDR3 sequence is 14 residues long. This CDR3 is CASSYGQGVNGYTF. Written as DNA, the CDR3 is TGTGCCAGCAGCTATGGACAGGGGGTCAATGGCTACACCTTC.

V gene TRBV19 combines with J gene TRBJ1-2; D perhaps matches TRBD1 (6 bases). The germline gives CDR1 LNHDA, CDR2 SQIVND (reference sequence). This CDR3 region has 11 residues. The germline V and J ends were trimmed by 9 bases and 10 bases, with 15 bases remaining between them. The CDR3 loop is CASRAGAVYTF. CDR3 sequence (DNA): TGTGCCAGCCGGGCAGGGGCGGTCTACACCTTC.

The chain recombines TRBV25-1 with TRBJ1-2; a weak D match, TRBD1 (6 bases). This CDR3 is 13 amino acids long. V lost 4 bases to trimming and J lost 3 bases, with 9 bases between them. Germline-derived CDR1 and CDR2 are MGHDK and SYGVNS. The CDR3 here is CASSGDMYYGYTF. CDR3 coding DNA: TGTGCCAGCAGTGGGGACATGTACTATGGCTACACCTTC.

As for this clone: Other DNA sequences in the same sample also yield this CDR3. The V call is TRBV7-2, the J call TRBJ2-1, with 9 bases fitting TRBD2. J lost 6 bases, V lost 0 bases, and 3 bases had no gene match. The germline V gene has CDR1 SGHTA and CDR2 FQGNSA. CDR3 size: 15 residues. Here the CDR3 reads CASSLASGGLNEQFF. CDR3 DNA sequence: TGTGCCAGCAGCTTAGCTAGCGGGGGACTCAATGAGCAGTTCTTC. Supplemented by reference TRBV7-2 and TRBJ2-1, the full variable domain reads GAGVSQSPSNKVTEKGKDVELRCDPISGHTALYWYRQSLGQGLEFLIYFQGNSAPDKSGLPSDRFSAERTGGSVSTLTIQRTQQEDSAVYLCASSLASGGLNEQFFGPGTRLTVL.

The chain couples TRBV19 to TRBJ1-1, with TRBD1 identical over 7 bases. V trimming: 7 bases; J trimming: 5 bases; junction bases outside the gene matches: 10. This CDR3 is 14 amino acids long. Looked up from germline, CDR1 is LNHDA and CDR2 is SQIVND (reference sequence). CDR3 protein: CASIRGTPRTEAFF. The CDR3 DNA is TGTGCCAGTATCAGGGGGACCCCCCGGACTGAAGCTTTCTTT.

This chain joins TRBV5-1 and TRBJ1-2, with D tentatively TRBD1 (5 bases). Trimming cost V 0 bases and J 0 bases, with 9 bases left between them. Germline V gives CDR1 SGHRS, CDR2 YFSETQ. The CDR3 length is 15 residues. The CDR3 nucleotides are TGCGCCAGCAGCTTGGTAGTAGGGGCTAACTATGGCTACACCTTC. It specifies CASSLVVGANYGYTF. The variable domain in full, with the rest retrieved from reference TRBV5-1 and TRBJ1-2, is KAGVTQTPRYLIKTRGQQVTLSCSPISGHRSVSWYQQTPGQGLQFLFEYFSETQRNKGNFPGRFSGRQFSNSRSEMNVSTLELGDSALYLCASSLVVGANYGYTFGSGTRLTVV.

This chain connects TRBV12-3 or TRBV12-4 to TRBJ1-6; 7 nucleotides align to TRBD1. This CDR3 is 13 amino acids long. With V trimmed by 5 bases and J by 6 bases, 1 base remained unmatched. The CDR3 here is CASSRQGNSPLHF. The CDR3 DNA sequence: TGTGCCAGCAGTCGACAGGGTAATTCACCCCTCCACTTT.

The genes are TRBV12-3 or TRBV12-4 and TRBJ1-5, with D possibly being TRBD1 (5 bases). The CDR3 loop spans 13 amino acids. Trimming removed 5 bases at V and 6 bases at J, with 11 bases between. The DNA of the CDR3 is TGTGCCAGCAGTCCCTGGGGGGGTCAGCCCCAGCATTTT. Protein: CASSPWGGQPQHF.

V gene TRBV4-3 combines with J gene TRBJ2-4, with D hard to call. This CDR3 has 13 residues. The V end lost 3 bases, the J end lost 5 bases, and 8 bases lay between the germline ends. Germline CDR1 and CDR2: LGHNA and YSLEER. CDR3: CASSQELENIQYF. Written as DNA, the CDR3 is TGCGCCAGCAGCCAGGAGTTGGAAAACATTCAGTACTTC.